This TCR beta chain derives from a study of blood T cell repertoires in COVID-19. Across the whole study: From the United States, Italy and Spain came samples of acute and convalescent COVID-19. Sources were T cells, B-cell-depleted T cells, or PBMCs; the material itself was cDNA or gDNA.

Germline values: CDR1 MGHRA, CDR2 YSYEKL. CDR3 size: 16 residues. J was trimmed by 0 bases and V by 0 bases; bases with no gene match: 2. In the authors' methods: Reference gene primer amplification gave nucleated cell count estimates. Assay: immunoSEQ multiplex PCR; the TCRdb copy retains only in-frame clones and omits some. The DNA was the basis for D and trimming; V, J and clone size are from that table. The data show about 200,000 clones, roughly 90% seen once. The chain recombines TRBV4-1 with TRBJ2-3; 8 bases are shared with TRBD2. Sample: peripheral blood. This TCR derives from a woman in her seventies with acute or convalescent COVID-19. The CDR3 DNA follows: TGCGCCAGCAGCCAAGAAAGGACTAGCAGCACAGATACGCAGTATTTT. It is translated as CASSQERTSSTDTQYF.